The 20 T cell receptor beta chains listed next were all sequenced from one sample in a study of control samples from healthy donors and cancer patients. Produced via immunoSEQ multiplex PCR; TCRdb's table is partial and in-frame only. Of 60,000 to 75,000 clones in the sample, 84% were seen once. Sequenced: blood. The source is a man over 45 in good health.

The chain links TRBV19 to TRBJ2-1, with TRBD1 identical over 10 bases. Germline CDR1 and CDR2: LNHDA and SQIVND (reference sequence). There are 17 residues in the CDR3. V lost 5 bases and J lost 6; bases outside the gene matches: 13. The DNA for the CDR3 is TGTGCCAGTAGTCCCGGGACAGGGGACTGGGTATTCAATGAGCAGTTCTTC. Amino acids: CASSPGTGDWVFNEQFF.

The chain couples TRBV19 to TRBJ1-1; D is perhaps TRBD1 (5 bases). The CDR3 consists of 12 residues. Trimming stripped 8 bases from V and 5 bases from J, with 12 bases between. Germline CDR1 is LNHDA and CDR2 is SQIVND (reference sequence). The CDR3 nucleotides read TGTGCCAGTCGGCAGGGAGGAACTGAAGCTTTCTTT. As protein: CASRQGGTEAFF.

This chain connects TRBV20-1 to TRBJ2-3, with 10 bases identical to TRBD2. The CDR3 is 14 amino acids. CDR1 and CDR2 from the germline V gene are DFQATT and SNEGSKA (reference sequence). The trim removed 3 bases at V and 2 bases at J, leaving 2 bases unmatched. The CDR3 spells CSASSGGPTDTQYF. The CDR3 DNA is TGCAGTGCTAGTAGCGGGGGGCCCACAGATACGCAGTATTTT.

The gene calls are TRBV27 and TRBJ2-1; tentative D call: TRBD2 (6 bases). The length of the CDR3 is 14 residues. V dropped 4 bases and J dropped 5 bases, with 12 bases sitting between them. CDR1 is MNHEY, CDR2 SMNVEV, per germline (reference sequence). CDR3 DNA sequence: TGTGCCAGCAGTTGGGGGGAGGCCCACAATGAGCAGTTCTTC. This codes for CASSWGEAHNEQFF.

The V and J genes are TRBV15 and TRBJ1-1; TRBD1 aligns across 7 bases. The V and J ends lost 4 bases and 9 bases, in that order; junction bases with no gene match: 8. The length of the CDR3 is 13 residues. Germline loops: CDR1 LNHNV, CDR2 YYDKDF (reference sequence). The CDR3: CATSTRQGGKAFF. DNA for the CDR3: TGTGCCACCAGCACAAGACAGGGTGGGAAAGCTTTCTTT.

The gene calls are TRBV4-1 and TRBJ1-5; TRBD1 might be the D (5 bases). The V end was cut by 0 bases, the J end by 4 bases, with 16 bases between. This CDR3 is built from 17 residues. Looked up from germline, CDR1 is MGHRA and CDR2 is YSYEKL. For the CDR3, the DNA is TGCGCCAGCAGCCAAGAATCCAGGGAAATTTCGAATCAGCCCCAGCATTTT. Translation: CASSQESREISNQPQHF.

The genes are TRBV11-3 and TRBJ1-3; D ambiguous. From germline, CDR1 is SGHNT and CDR2 YENEEA. The CDR3 totals 17 residues. V gave up 6 bases and J gave up 4 bases, with 22 bases separating them. CDR3 sequence reads: CASSSLDRWVFGNTIYF. The DNA for the CDR3 is TGTGCCAGCAGTTCTCTGGACCGCTGGGTATTCGGAAACACCATATATTTT.

This clone was recorded only once. The chain is built from TRBV19 and TRBJ2-3, with 10 nucleotides matching TRBD2. There are 16 residues in the CDR3. Germline V gives CDR1 LNHDA, CDR2 SQIVND (reference sequence). The V gene end was trimmed by 6 bases and the J gene end by 7 bases; junction bases not matched to a gene: 13. CDR3 protein: CASRPTWTSGPNTQYF. The CDR3 nucleotides are TGTGCCAGTAGACCGACTTGGACTAGCGGACCTAATACGCAGTATTTT.

The chain carries TRBV6-2 or TRBV6-3 and TRBJ1-5; TRBD1 is a possible D gene (6 bases). The V gene lost 4 bases and the J gene lost 4 bases, with 11 bases spanning the gap. The CDR3 is made up of 14 amino acids. The germline V gene encodes CDR1 MNHEY and CDR2 SVGEGT. CDR3 loop: CASSSSGANQPQHF. DNA of the CDR3: TGTGCCAGCAGTTCCTCAGGGGCTAATCAGCCCCAGCATTTT.

The chain combines TRBV27 with TRBJ2-7; D is undetermined. V was trimmed by 6 bases and J by 3 bases, leaving 15 bases between them. The CDR3 extends over 14 amino acids. The V gene's germline CDR1 is MNHEY and CDR2 SMNVEV (reference sequence). The CDR3 reads CASRKIGNFYEQYF. Written as DNA, the CDR3 is TGTGCCAGCAGGAAAATCGGAAACTTCTACGAGCAGTACTTC.

The V call is TRBV19, the J call TRBJ1-4; 7 bases fit TRBD1. V shed 5 bases, J shed 3 bases, and the junction held 9 bases outside the gene matches. Germline-derived CDR1 and CDR2 are LNHDA and SQIVND (reference sequence). This CDR3 has 16 amino acids. The CDR3 DNA is TGTGCCAGTAGTCCCCGCATAGACAGGGCTAATGAAAAACTGTTTTTT. The encoded protein is CASSPRIDRANEKLFF.

This clone was seen more than once but under ten times. The chain links TRBV19 to TRBJ1-5; 7 nucleotides match TRBD1. J was trimmed by 2 bases and V by 9 bases; bases with no gene match: 10. The CDR3 has 15 amino acids. The V gene's germline CDR1 is LNHDA and CDR2 SQIVND (reference sequence). CDR3 region: CASQPDRDRNQPQHF. The CDR3 DNA reads as TGTGCCAGCCAGCCCGACAGGGACCGCAATCAGCCCCAGCATTTT.

This clone appeared a few times. The V and J genes are TRBV7-3 and TRBJ1-2, with D unresolved. Germline V CDR1 and CDR2: SGHTA, FQGTGA. This CDR3 is 14 amino acids long. V lost 0 bases and J 8 bases, leaving 13 bases between the germline ends. The CDR3, as DNA: TGTGCCAGCAGCTTAACCGGGCTTTCCGGCGGCTACACCTTC. It specifies CASSLTGLSGGYTF.

The chain recombines TRBV19 with TRBJ1-5; 7 nucleotides line up with TRBD1. The CDR3 is made up of 16 amino acids. Trimming cost V 6 bases and J 1 base; bases outside gene matches: 9. Germline CDR1 is LNHDA and CDR2 is SQIVND (reference sequence). CDR3 protein: CASRLTRDRSNQPQHF. The CDR3 coding sequence is TGTGCCAGTAGACTCACCCGGGACAGAAGCAATCAGCCCCAGCATTTT.

This clone has just a few counts. The V call is TRBV18, the J call TRBJ1-2, with D unclear. Looked up from germline, CDR1 is KGHSH and CDR2 is LQKENI. V was shortened by 3 bases and J by 2 bases, with 4 bases between the two germline ends. This CDR3 has 12 amino acids. CDR3 in DNA: TGTGCCAGCTCACCGGCCAACTATGGCTACACCTTC. This sequence encodes CASSPANYGYTF.

The V call is TRBV28, the J call TRBJ2-2; 8 bases agree with TRBD1. Per germline, CDR1 MDHEN and CDR2 SYDVKM. J gave up 7 bases and V 8 bases, and 9 bases lay outside the gene matches. CDR3 length: 14 residues. In DNA, the CDR3 is TGTGCCAGCGGGCGCGACAGGGGAAGCGGGGAGCTGTTTTTT. Translation gives CASGRDRGSGELFF. Looking up the rest from reference TRBV28 and TRBJ2-2 gives the full variable domain: DVKVTQSSRYLVKRTGEKVFLECVQDMDHENMFWYRQDPGLGLRLIYFSYDVKMKEKGDIPEGYSVSREKKERFSLILESASTNQTSMYLCASGRDRGSGELFFGEGSRLTVL.

This clone was picked up a small number of times. The chain combines TRBV7-2 with TRBJ2-7, with D possibly being TRBD1 or TRBD2 (6 bases each). Looked up from germline, CDR1 is SGHTA and CDR2 is FQGNSA. Trimming removed 0 bases from V and 3 bases from J, with 12 bases in between. The CDR3 totals 15 residues. The CDR3 is CASSLAGGFIYEQYF. CDR3 DNA sequence: TGTGCCAGCAGCTTAGCGGGGGGCTTCATCTACGAGCAGTACTTC.

The chain is built from TRBV7-9 and TRBJ1-1, with D possibly matching TRBD1 (5 bases). Germline V gene lookup returns CDR1 SEHNR and CDR2 FQNEAQ (reference sequence). V dropped 0 bases and J dropped 2 bases, with 10 bases sitting between them. The CDR3 runs 15 residues. DNA for the CDR3: TGTGCCAGCAGCTTAGCGCGAGGGGCAAACACTGAAGCTTTCTTT. This codes for CASSLARGANTEAFF.

The gene calls are TRBV19 and TRBJ1-1; no clear D. This CDR3 is 13 amino acids long. Trimming cost V 3 bases and J 1 base, with 6 bases left between them. Germline values: CDR1 LNHDA, CDR2 SQIVND (reference sequence). The CDR3 DNA follows: TGTGCCAGTAGTATGCGACAGAACACTGAAGCTTTCTTT. Translated: CASSMRQNTEAFF.

The rearrangement links TRBV4-2 to TRBJ1-4, with D unresolved. V dropped 0 bases and J dropped 2 bases, with 7 bases sitting between them. This CDR3 spans 15 amino acids. Germline V lookup: CDR1 LGHNA, CDR2 YNFKEQ. The CDR3 protein is CASSQDGETNEKLFF. As DNA, the CDR3 is TGTGCCAGCAGCCAAGATGGTGAGACTAATGAAAAACTGTTTTTT.